This TCR beta chain derives from a study of CD8 T cells in Susac syndrome. The CDR3 is 14 amino acids. Germline CDR1 SGHTA, CDR2 FQGTGA. Trimming removed 2 bases from V and 1 base from J, with 5 bases in between. Findings and limits, study-wide: The CD4+ T cell repertoires in Susac syndrome were not clonally expanded.

Patients with Susac syndrome fulfilled recently defined diagnostic criteria for definite or probable disease. Reverse transcription used roughly 0.5 to 1 ug RNA and random hexamers. An immunoSEQ multiplex PCR amplified TCR beta CDR3 over 54 Vbeta and 13 Jbeta. TCRdb reprocessed the immunoSEQ multiplex PCR reads via MiXCR and lists one record per CDR3 protein. The sample yields 150,000 or so distinct CDR3 sequences, about 96% seen once. Worth noting for this clonotype: The antigen remains unidentified.

This receptor was taken from a human donor with Susac syndrome. The rearrangement joins TRBV7-3 to TRBJ2-2, with unresolved D. Sequences were obtained from CD4+ T cells from PBMCs. Here the CDR3 DNA reads TGTGCCAGCAGCTTACAAGAGAACACCGGGGAGCTGTTTTTT. This translates into CASSLQENTGELFF.